This T cell receptor (beta chain) originates from a study of OX40 agonist ivuxolimab in advanced cancers. Across the study: In this cohort, patients received ivuxolimab, an agonistic anti-OX40 (CD134) antibody.

V lost 4 bases and J lost 0, with 10 bases in between. The CDR3 totals 15 residues. CDR1 is MDHEN, CDR2 SYDVKM, per germline. Notes on the study in general: The 0.1-3.0 mg/kg partial responders had among the lowest clonal expansion.

Profiling relied on immunoSEQ multiplex PCR, and the TCRdb table lists in-frame clones only, not all of them. The sample has over 55,000 clones, about 92% seen once. This clone appeared a single time. Antigen: not known. The V gene is TRBV28, the J gene TRBJ2-4; the D gene is possibly TRBD1 (6 bases). The receptor's source is an adult with an advanced solid tumor such as melanoma, head and neck, liver or kidney cancer. Source: CD4+ or CD8+ T cells sorted from blood, taken in a trial of the OX40 agonist ivuxolimab. The CDR3 DNA reads TGTGCCAGCAGTTCAGGGGCCCTAGCCAAAAACATTCAGTACTTC. Translating it yields CASSSGALAKNIQYF.